The TCR beta chain described here comes from a study of blood T cell repertoires in COVID-19. Study in general: There were acute and convalescent COVID-19 samples, and they came from the United States, Italy and Spain.

The CDR3 is 12 residues long. The ends were cut back, 2 bases at V and 7 bases at J, with 6 bases in the middle. The germline CDR1 and CDR2 sequences are MNHEY and SVGEGT. In regard to this clone: The sample has other DNA sequences that encode this CDR3 too.

All enrollees were about 18 to 95 years old and from about 24 US areas. The study counted Cohort 3 donors as recovered given two negative PCRs, clearance, or symptom resolution. As processed by the authors: Using reference gene primer amplification, nucleated cell counts were estimated. Profiled with immunoSEQ multiplex PCR; TCRdb holds only in-frame clones, not every one. V, J and clone size reflect that table, while D and trimming were determined from the DNA. The sample includes a few hundred thousand clones, around 90% of them seen just once. This receptor was identified in a young woman who had recovered from COVID-19. The chain employs TRBV6-2 or TRBV6-3 and TRBJ2-1; D gene uncertain. Material for sequencing was PBMCs or T cells enriched from blood (not recorded which). CDR3 bases: TGTGCCAGCAGTTACCGAGGTAATGAGCAGTTCTTC. It codes for CASSYRGNEQFF.